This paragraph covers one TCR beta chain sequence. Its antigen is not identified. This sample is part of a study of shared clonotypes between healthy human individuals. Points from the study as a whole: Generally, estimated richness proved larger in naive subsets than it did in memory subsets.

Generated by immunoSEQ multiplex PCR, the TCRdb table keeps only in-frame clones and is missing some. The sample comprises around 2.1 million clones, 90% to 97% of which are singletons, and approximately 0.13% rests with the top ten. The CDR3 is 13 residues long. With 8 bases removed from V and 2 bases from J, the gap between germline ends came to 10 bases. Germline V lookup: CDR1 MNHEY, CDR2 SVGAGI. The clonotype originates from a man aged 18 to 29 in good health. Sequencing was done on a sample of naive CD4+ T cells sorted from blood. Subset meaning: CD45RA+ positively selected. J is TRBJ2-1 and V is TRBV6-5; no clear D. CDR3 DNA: TGTGCCAGCGGGCGGAGTACCTACAATGAGCAGTTCTTC. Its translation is CASGRSTYNEQFF.